The 9 T cell receptor beta chains in this list originate from one sample, sequenced in a study of shared clonotypes between healthy human individuals. Here immunoSEQ multiplex PCR was the method, and the copy in TCRdb shows in-frame clones only, minus some. The sample lists roughly 2 million clones, about 95% occurring once. Naivety among CD8 cells was defined by CD45RO negativity and positive CCR7 selection, thereby excluding terminally differentiated effector memory CD45RA+ cells. Sample: naive CD8+ T cells sorted from blood. These receptors were collected from a man between 18 and 35 years old in good health.

V usage is TRBV7-6 and J usage is TRBJ1-3; TRBD1 might be the D (6 bases). The germline gives CDR1 SGHVS, CDR2 FNYEAQ. V was clipped by 4 bases and J by 3 bases, with 16 bases between them. The CDR3 extends over 16 amino acids. CDR3 DNA sequence: TGTGCCAGCAGCTCTTCGGGGGCGAAAGGTGGAAACACCATATATTTT. It yields the protein CASSSSGAKGGNTIYF. The full variable domain, with the rest looked up from reference TRBV7-6 and TRBJ1-3, is GAGVSQSPRYKVTKRGQDVALRCDPISGHVSLYWYRQALGQGPEFLTYFNYEAQQDKSGLPNDRFSAERPEGSISTLTIQRTEQRDSAMYRCASSSSGAKGGNTIYFGEGSWLTVV.

This chain connects TRBV19 to TRBJ2-7, with D unclear. This CDR3 region has 13 residues. Trimming took off 4 bases at V and 3 bases at J, with 10 bases between the two ends. Germline CDR1 LNHDA, CDR2 SQIVND (reference sequence). The CDR3 region is CASSSRLDYEQYF. CDR3 nucleotides: TGTGCCAGTAGTAGTCGTTTGGACTACGAGCAGTACTTC.

This rearrangement joins TRBV28 to TRBJ1-2, with 7 bases that match TRBD1. The V gene end was trimmed by 9 bases and the J gene end by 0 bases; junction bases not matched to a gene: 10. The CDR3 consists of 15 residues. Germline-derived CDR1 and CDR2 are MDHEN and SYDVKM. The CDR3 loop is CASGSPGQTNYGYTF. The CDR3 nucleotides are TGTGCCAGTGGCTCTCCGGGACAGACTAACTATGGCTACACCTTC.

V gene TRBV4-1 combines with J gene TRBJ1-5, with 8 positions matching TRBD1. The length of the CDR3 is 14 residues. The germline V gene encodes CDR1 MGHRA and CDR2 YSYEKL. V shed 3 bases, J shed 6 bases, and the junction held 4 bases outside the gene matches. The CDR3 loop is CASSQTGDPQPQHF. Written as DNA, the CDR3 is TGCGCCAGCAGCCAGACAGGGGACCCTCAGCCCCAGCATTTT.

CDR3 residues: CASSFRSLPYEQYF. Here the CDR3 DNA reads TGTGCCAGCAGCTTCAGGTCCCTCCCCTACGAGCAGTACTTC. The chain employs TRBV27 and TRBJ2-7; D uncertain. V lost 6 bases to trimming and J lost 2 bases, with 14 bases between them. The length of the CDR3 is 14 residues. CDR1 is MNHEY, CDR2 SMNVEV, per germline (reference sequence).

This sequence joins TRBV2 and TRBJ2-7; perhaps TRBD1 as D (6 bases). V dropped 0 bases and J dropped 5 bases, with 20 bases sitting between them. Germline V gene lookup returns CDR1 SNHLY and CDR2 FYNNEI. The CDR3 runs to 17 residues. For the CDR3, the DNA is TGTGCCAGCAGTGAAGCTGGGGTGATAACAGGGAGCCACGAGCAGTACTTC. Translated, it gives CASSEAGVITGSHEQYF.

V gene TRBV19 combines with J gene TRBJ2-1; the D gene is possibly TRBD1 (6 bases). This CDR3 region has 13 residues. Looked up from germline, CDR1 is LNHDA and CDR2 is SQIVND (reference sequence). Trimming left V 10 bases short and J 3 bases short, with 13 bases between. CDR3 sequence reads: CATADSFYNEQFF. The DNA for the CDR3 is TGTGCCACTGCGGACAGTTTCTACAATGAGCAGTTCTTC. Complete variable domain (other parts from reference TRBV19 and TRBJ2-1): DGGITQSPKYLFRKEGQNVTLSCEQNLNHDAMYWYRQDPGQGLRLIYYSQIVNDFQKGDIAEGYSVSREKKESFPLTVTSAQKNPTAFYLCATADSFYNEQFFGPGTRLTVL.

This chain links TRBV10-2 with TRBJ2-5; no firm D call. The germline gives CDR1 WSHSY, CDR2 SAAADI. V lost 6 bases to trimming and J lost 3 bases, with 5 bases between them. The CDR3 is 11 amino acids. The CDR3: CASREEETQYF. The CDR3 DNA reads as TGCGCCAGCAGAGAGGAAGAGACCCAGTACTTC.

A single count supports this clone. V is TRBV9 and J is TRBJ2-7, with 8 bases matching TRBD2. CDR1 SGDLS and CDR2 YYNGEE come from the germline V gene. There are 16 residues in the CDR3. V dropped 1 base and J dropped 3; count of bases not matched to a gene: 9. CDR3 nucleotide sequence: TGTGCCAGCAGCGTATCTAATGTGGCGGGGGGCTACGAGCAGTACTTC. It specifies CASSVSNVAGGYEQYF.